This entry features one T cell receptor (beta chain) sequence. Its antigen is unknown. Clones were read by immunoSEQ multiplex PCR, and TCRdb kept only the in-frame ones, dropping some. This table holds over 130,000 clones, around 84% found once. The data are from a study of cytomegalovirus exposure and HLA in healthy donors. Overall study results and limits: A later analysis found first-cohort TCR clusters tended to co-occur in the 130 or so validation repertoires.

The sequencing sample was made of PBMCs. The sequence came from a young man in good health and CMV-seropositive.

The CDR3 nucleotides read TGTGCCAGCACCCCACGGGGGTACCTGAACACTGAAGCTTTCTTT. This codes for CASTPRGYLNTEAFF. This rearrangement joins TRBV7-9 to TRBJ1-1; maybe TRBD1 (5 bases). This CDR3 contains 15 residues. Germline values: CDR1 SEHNR, CDR2 FQNEAQ (reference sequence). V dropped 7 bases and J dropped 0 bases, with 15 bases sitting between them.